One sample yielded the 25 T cell receptor beta chains listed below, sequenced in a study. TCRdb re-called the 5' RACE reads through MiXCR, storing one row per CDR3 protein. This sample has about 50,000 distinct CDR3 sequences, with more than 25% found just once. Sequencing input: naive CD4+ T cells sorted from blood. Subset reported: naive CD4+ T cells, CD4+CD45RA+CD25-. These receptor sequences come from a female donor with breast cancer.

The J gene is TRBJ2-5, the V gene TRBV7-6; D ambiguous. Trimming removed 5 bases at V and 3 bases at J, with 13 bases between. The germline gives CDR1 SGHVS, CDR2 FNYEAQ. This CDR3 region has 14 residues. The CDR3 sequence is CASSAQIGEETQYF. CDR3 coding DNA: TGTGCCAGCAGCGCACAGATTGGGGAAGAGACCCAGTACTTC.

The chain recombines TRBV12-3 or TRBV12-4 with TRBJ1-5; D is uncertain. The CDR3 extends over 14 amino acids. Trimming pared 4 bases from V and 6 bases from J, leaving 13 bases between. The CDR3 is CASSSLGVGQPQHF. In nucleotides, the CDR3 is TGTGCCAGCAGTTCCCTGGGCGTGGGTCAGCCCCAGCATTTT.

With regard to this clonotype: A read error may explain this, as a much larger clone is one base away. The genes are TRBV10-2 and TRBJ1-2; D not certain. This CDR3 contains 12 residues. The germline V gene has CDR1 WSHSY and CDR2 SAAADI. Trimming stripped 3 bases from V and 8 bases from J, with 10 bases between. The CDR3 loop reads CASSESTSGYTF. CDR3 nucleotide sequence: TGCGCCAGCAGTGAAAGTACCTCCGGCTACACCTTC.

The V call is TRBV5-6, the J call TRBJ1-1; 8 nucleotides line up with TRBD1. There are 14 residues in the CDR3. V lost 2 bases, J lost 4 bases, and 4 bases stayed unmatched. The V gene's germline CDR1 is SGHDT and CDR2 YYEEEE. The CDR3 DNA reads TGTGCCAGCAGCTTCCGGGACAGGACCACTGAAGCTTTCTTT. Translation: CASSFRDRTTEAFF. The whole variable domain, remainder taken from reference TRBV5-6 and TRBJ1-1, is DAGVTQSPTHLIKTRGQQVTLRCSPKSGHDTVSWYQQALGQGPQFIFQYYEEEERQRGNFPDRFSGHQFPNYSSELNVNALLLGDSALYLCASSFRDRTTEAFFGQGTRLTVV.

This clonotype was seen more than once but under ten times. The V gene is TRBV6-5, the J gene TRBJ1-1; no reliable D call. Germline lookup yields CDR1 MNHEY and CDR2 SVGAGI. The CDR3 covers 12 residues. Deletions cut 5 bases from V and 5 bases from J, with 9 bases between. The CDR3 coding sequence is TGTGCCAGCAGTCCCACCCAGACTGAAGCTTTCTTT. As protein: CASSPTQTEAFF.

This clonotype was seen only a few times. The chain joins TRBV7-3 to TRBJ2-1; TRBD1 might be the D (5 bases). V gave up 5 bases and J gave up 0 bases, with 11 bases separating them. CDR3 size: 15 residues. Germline assignment: CDR1 SGHTA and CDR2 FQGTGA. CDR3 coding DNA: TGTGCCAGCAGCCGACAGTTCAGCTCCTACAATGAGCAGTTCTTC. As protein: CASSRQFSSYNEQFF.

The chain employs TRBV12-3 or TRBV12-4 and TRBJ1-3, with D possibly matching TRBD1 (6 bases). The CDR3 sequence is 13 residues long. V dropped 10 bases and J dropped 1 base, with 11 bases sitting between them. CDR3 in amino acids: CATGTGSGNTIYF. In DNA, the CDR3 is TGTGCCACCGGAACAGGGTCTGGAAACACCATATATTTT.

This clonotype was counted at least ten times. V gene TRBV20-1 combines with J gene TRBJ2-7; D call uncertain. The CDR3 has 14 residues. Germline loops: CDR1 DFQATT, CDR2 SNEGSKA (reference sequence). V was pared by 0 bases and J by 7 bases, with 16 bases between. The CDR3 DNA sequence: TGCAGTGCTAGAGATGCTTCGACCTACGGGGAGCAGTACTTC. It yields the protein CSARDASTYGEQYF.

This clonotype came up a few times. The J gene is TRBJ2-1, the V gene TRBV20-1; tentative D call: TRBD2 (6 bases). This CDR3 has 15 residues. Trimming cost V 1 base and J 7 bases, with 17 bases left between them. Germline lookup yields CDR1 DFQATT and CDR2 SNEGSKA (reference sequence). The DNA for the CDR3 is TGCAGTGCTAGAGGAACCGGGAGAGGGTGGAATGAGCAGTTCTTC. This gives the protein CSARGTGRGWNEQFF.

This clonotype has only a few counts. The rearrangement joins TRBV10-3 to TRBJ2-7, with TRBD1 identical over 11 bases. The junction had 6 bases not matched to a gene; V was cut back by 6 bases and J by 5 bases. Germline loops: CDR1 ENHRY, CDR2 SYGVKD. The CDR3 extends over 14 amino acids. The CDR3 coding sequence is TGTGCCATCAGGCCGGGACAGGGGGTAGACGAGCAGTACTTC. Its protein is CAIRPGQGVDEQYF.

This clonotype has a handful of counts. V gene TRBV5-1 combines with J gene TRBJ2-7; D may be TRBD1 (5 bases). The CDR3 loop spans 16 amino acids. Germline-derived CDR1 and CDR2 are SGHRS and YFSETQ. Trimming took off 0 bases at V and 0 bases at J, with 13 bases between the two ends. Written as DNA, the CDR3 is TGCGCCAGCAGCTTGGTGGCAGGGAAAAGCTCCTACGAGCAGTACTTC. Amino acids: CASSLVAGKSSYEQYF.

The chain uses TRBV28 and TRBJ1-5; TRBD1 might be the D (5 bases). Germline CDR1 reads MDHEN; CDR2 reads SYDVKM. Trimming took 7 bases from V and 6 from J, leaving 13 bases between them. The CDR3 sequence is 13 residues long. CDR3 protein: CASTGVRGQPQHF. As DNA, the CDR3 is TGTGCCAGCACGGGCGTAAGGGGTCAGCCCCAGCATTTT. Supplemented by reference TRBV28 and TRBJ1-5, the full variable domain reads DVKVTQSSRYLVKRTGEKVFLECVQDMDHENMFWYRQDPGLGLRLIYFSYDVKMKEKGDIPEGYSVSREKKERFSLILESASTNQTSMYLCASTGVRGQPQHFGDGTRLSIL.

The chain employs TRBV5-1 and TRBJ2-1; D is uncertain. This CDR3 comprises 13 residues. Trimming left V 0 bases short and J 7 bases short, with 8 bases between. Germline values: CDR1 SGHRS, CDR2 YFSETQ. The CDR3 DNA is TGCGCCAGCAGCTTGGGGGCCCTAAATGAGCAGTTCTTC. Translated: CASSLGALNEQFF.

This clonotype was picked up a small number of times. CDR3 sequence (DNA): TGTGCCAGCAGTTTTTCTTCCAGGGAGGGGACTGAAGCTTTCTTT. It translates to CASSFSSREGTEAFF. This sequence joins TRBV12-3 or TRBV12-4 and TRBJ1-1, with D possibly matching TRBD1 (5 bases). This CDR3 contains 15 residues. V was cut by 3 bases and J by 5 bases, with 16 bases left in between.

This clonotype occurred many times. V and J are TRBV2 and TRBJ1-5; a weak D match, TRBD1 (5 bases). The CDR3 is made up of 13 amino acids. Germline-derived CDR1 and CDR2 are SNHLY and FYNNEI. CDR3 in DNA: TGTGCTACTGGAGGGGTCGGGACGGTAACCCAGCATTTT. It is translated as CATGGVGTVTQHF.

V is TRBV2 and J is TRBJ2-7; D not certain. Germline CDR1 is SNHLY and CDR2 is FYNNEI. The CDR3 has 17 residues. V was shortened by 3 bases and J by 5 bases, with 23 bases between the two germline ends. The CDR3 loop reads CASSDPWAADGRNEQYF. The DNA for the CDR3 is TGTGCCAGCAGTGATCCCTGGGCGGCAGACGGGCGGAACGAGCAGTACTTC.

This clonotype was counted once. This may come from a read error, since a much larger clone is one base off. This rearrangement joins TRBV7-2 to TRBJ1-2; possible D gene TRBD1, 5 bases. The ends were cut back, 1 base at V and 7 bases at J, with 16 bases in the middle. This CDR3 is 15 amino acids long. Germline CDR1 SGHTA, CDR2 FQGNSA. The CDR3 sequence is CASSLDNRSSSGYTF. CDR3 nucleotides: TGTGCCAGCAGCTTAGATAACAGGAGTTCCTCTGGCTACACCTTC. The variable domain in full, completed from reference TRBV7-2 and TRBJ1-2, reads GAGVSQSPSNKVTEKGKDVELRCDPISGHTALYWYRQSLGQGLEFLIYFQGNSAPDKSGLPSDRFSAERTGGSVSTLTIQRTQQEDSAVYLCASSLDNRSSSGYTFGSGTRLTVV.

As concerns this clonotype: With a much larger clone just one base away, this may be a read error. The gene calls are TRBV9 and TRBJ2-1, with 10 bases identical to TRBD2. The CDR3 totals 19 residues. CDR1 is SGDLS and CDR2 is YYNGEE in the germline V gene. The CDR3 coding sequence is TGTGCCAGCAGCGTAGGGGGCAGGGGACGACTAGCGGGTTACAATGAGCAGCTCTTC. This translates into CASSVGGRGRLAGYNEQLF.

The V call is TRBV5-1, the J call TRBJ1-1; D not certain. Trimming removed 1 base at V and 1 base at J, with 17 bases between. Germline-derived CDR1 and CDR2 are SGHRS and YFSETQ. CDR3 length equals 17 residues. The DNA of the CDR3 is TGCGCCAGCAGCTTGACGCCCGTACGCACGGGGAACACTGAAGCTTTCTTT. Encoded protein: CASSLTPVRTGNTEAFF.

This clonotype has a count of ten or more. As DNA, the CDR3 is TGTGCCACCAGCAGAGATAAGGCCGCGGATGGCTACACCTTC. Translating gives CATSRDKAADGYTF. The rearrangement joins TRBV15 to TRBJ1-2; no firm D call. The V gene's germline CDR1 is LNHNV and CDR2 YYDKDF (reference sequence). The CDR3 sequence is 14 residues long. The V gene lost 0 bases and the J gene lost 6 bases, with 11 bases spanning the gap.

As DNA, the CDR3 is TGTGCCAGCCGGGAGCTTTTGAACACCGGGGAGCTGTTTTTT. Protein: CASRELLNTGELFF. J is TRBJ2-2 and V is TRBV6-2 or TRBV6-3; perhaps TRBD2 as D (6 bases). This CDR3 region has 14 residues. CDR1 is MNHEY and CDR2 is SVGEGT in the germline V gene. V was clipped by 8 bases and J by 1 base, with 11 bases between them.

This clonotype was counted ten times or more. J is TRBJ2-1 and V is TRBV5-1; D may correspond to TRBD1 or TRBD2 (5 bases each). The germline V gene encodes CDR1 SGHRS and CDR2 YFSETQ. V lost 0 bases and J 6 bases, leaving 10 bases between the germline ends. CDR3 length equals 14 residues. CDR3 nucleotides: TGCGCCAGCAGCTTGGCCGGGGCAGCCAATGAGCAGTTCTTC. Amino acid sequence: CASSLAGAANEQFF.

A word on this clonotype: Germline is not matched at one junction end, which may reflect a read error. This chain's CDR3 is CVSSLGTSGRRLGYEQYF. CDR3 sequence (DNA): TGTGTCAGCAGCTTAGGGACTAGCGGGAGGAGGTTGGGCTACGAGCAGTACTTC. This sequence joins TRBV7-2 and TRBJ2-7; 15 nucleotides align to TRBD2. The CDR3 consists of 18 residues. From germline, CDR1 is SGHTA and CDR2 FQGNSA. Full variable domain (remainder filled in from reference TRBV7-2 and TRBJ2-7): GAGVSQSPSNKVTEKGKDVELRCDPISGHTALYWYRQSLGQGLEFLIYFQGNSAPDKSGLPSDRFSAERTGGSVSTLTIQRTQQEDSAVYLCVSSLGTSGRRLGYEQYFGPGTRLTVT.

This clonotype was detected a few times. V usage is TRBV11-3 and J usage is TRBJ2-5; 7 positions match TRBD2. Trimming took 1 base from V and 2 from J; bases not matched to a gene: 7. The CDR3 totals 16 residues. The germline CDR1 and CDR2 sequences are SGHNT and YENEEA. The CDR3 sequence: CASSLGVSGAQETQYF. CDR3 nucleotide sequence: TGTGCCAGCAGCTTAGGGGTCAGCGGGGCACAAGAGACCCAGTACTTC. Drawing the rest from reference TRBV11-3 and TRBJ2-5, the complete variable domain is EAGVVQSPRYKIIEKKQPVAFWCNPISGHNTLYWYLQNLGQGPELLIRYENEEAVDDSQLPKDRFSAERLKGVDSTLKIQPAELGDSAVYLCASSLGVSGAQETQYFGPGTRLLVL.

This rearrangement joins TRBV6-6 to TRBJ2-1; D may be TRBD1 (5 bases). Germline CDR1 and CDR2: MNHNY and SVGAGI (reference sequence). This CDR3 has 13 amino acids. Trimming left V 8 bases short and J 0 bases short, with 8 bases between. The CDR3 region has the DNA TGTGCCAGCGGGGCTAGCTCCTACAATGAGCAGTTCTTC. Translating it yields CASGASSYNEQFF.